These 29 T cell receptor beta chains originate from one sample sequenced in a study of molecular identifiers for immune sequencing clone quantification. One entry per CDR3 protein, called by TCRdb with MiXCR from the PCR reads. Of more than 300,000 distinct CDR3 sequences detected, 20% to 25% appear once; the ten largest clones hold approximately 0.83%. Sequences were obtained from naive CD8+ T cells from blood, with Jurkat cell RNA spiked in. Documented subset: FACS-sorted CD8+CD4-CCR7+CD45RA+ naive T cells. Source of these receptors: a human donor in good health. Some libraries in this study had Jurkat cell RNA spiked in.

This sequence joins TRBV11-2 and TRBJ2-7; 9 bases align to TRBD2. V was clipped by 5 bases and J by 0 bases; unmatched bases: 11. The CDR3 consists of 17 residues. Germline V CDR1 and CDR2: SGHAT, FQNNGV. DNA for the CDR3: TGTGCCAGCAGCACCCCGCCCAGGGGACTAGCCTCCTACGAGCAGTACTTC. Protein product: CASSTPPRGLASYEQYF.

The genes are TRBV2 and TRBJ2-2; 7 nucleotides agree with TRBD2. Trimming at V came to 6 bases and at J to 4 bases, leaving 17 bases not matched to a gene. The CDR3 has 18 residues. CDR1 is SNHLY and CDR2 is FYNNEI in the germline V gene. CDR3 bases: TGTGCCAGCAGGGGGGGGTCCCGGGTCCAGAGGGTCACCGGGGAGCTGTTTTTT. This gives the protein CASRGGSRVQRVTGELFF.

This clonotype was seen ten or more times. The chain uses TRBV28 and TRBJ2-7; D is unclear. V was pared by 4 bases and J by 3 bases, with 16 bases between. CDR3 length: 15 amino acids. Germline values: CDR1 MDHEN, CDR2 SYDVKM. CDR3 DNA: TGTGCCAGCAGTTCCCCTTACAGCCCGTTCTACGAGCAGTACTTC. This encodes CASSSPYSPFYEQYF.

This clonotype was observed many times. V is TRBV19 and J is TRBJ2-1; D is undetermined. Per the germline V gene, CDR1 is LNHDA and CDR2 is SQIVND (reference sequence). This CDR3 spans 14 amino acids. Trimming cost V 2 bases and J 9 bases, with 14 bases left between them. CDR3 sequence (DNA): TGTGCCAGTAGTATATGGGGTACGGATACTGAGCAGTTCTTC. Residues: CASSIWGTDTEQFF.

This clonotype was seen ten or more times. V is TRBV6-5 and J is TRBJ1-1, with TRBD1 as a possible D gene (5 bases). The CDR3 extends over 14 amino acids. Per the germline V gene, CDR1 is MNHEY and CDR2 is SVGAGI. Trimming stripped 0 bases from V and 3 bases from J, with 8 bases between. CDR3 sequence (DNA): TGTGCCAGCAGTTACTCCGGGGGTTACACTGAAGCTTTCTTT. Its translation: CASSYSGGYTEAFF.

Note on this clonotype: This may be a read error: a much more frequent sequence differs by one nucleotide. The rearrangement uses TRBV5-4 and TRBJ1-4; no firm D call. This CDR3 has 17 residues. The V gene's germline CDR1 is SGHNT and CDR2 YYREEE (reference sequence). CDR3 in DNA: TGTGCCAGCAGCTTTGGGTCGAACGGCGGAGCTAATGAAGAACTGTTTTTT. Its protein product is CASSFGSNGGANEELFF.

This clonotype came up many times. The rearrangement links TRBV20-1 to TRBJ2-7, with D perhaps matching TRBD1 or TRBD2 (5 bases each). V was trimmed by 5 bases and J by 4 bases, leaving 15 bases between them. Germline assignment: CDR1 DFQATT and CDR2 SNEGSKA (reference sequence). There are 13 residues in the CDR3. CDR3 bases: TGCAGTGCTGTCCGGGACCAACTTTACGAGCAGTACTTC. Protein product: CSAVRDQLYEQYF.

This clonotype has at least ten counts. The chain uses TRBV5-4 and TRBJ2-7; D unclear. Trimming took off 0 bases at V and 5 bases at J, with 9 bases between the two ends. Germline CDR1 reads SGHNT; CDR2 reads YYREEE (reference sequence). The CDR3 extends over 13 amino acids. The CDR3 coding sequence is TGTGCCAGCAGCTTGGTAGGCGCCGACGAGCAGTACTTC. It specifies CASSLVGADEQYF.

This clonotype was counted only a few times. The chain has TRBV11-2 and TRBJ2-3, with 8 positions matching TRBD2. The CDR3 totals 16 residues. From germline, CDR1 is SGHAT and CDR2 FQNNGV. V lost 1 base, J lost 2 bases, and 5 bases stayed unmatched. CDR3 DNA sequence: TGTGCCAGCAGCTTAGTGGGTAGCGGGGCCACAGATACGCAGTATTTT. Protein sequence: CASSLVGSGATDTQYF.

This clonotype was recorded at least ten times. The genes are TRBV7-9 and TRBJ2-1; D not resolved. This CDR3 has 14 amino acids. Trimming shortened V by 4 bases and J by 0 bases, and 7 bases separated the two germline ends. Looked up from germline, CDR1 is SEHNR and CDR2 is FQNEAQ (reference sequence). The CDR3 reads CASSSSASYNEQFF. The CDR3 DNA reads as TGTGCCAGCAGCTCAAGTGCCTCCTACAATGAGCAGTTCTTC.

This clonotype was seen repeatedly, ten times or more. The CDR3 nucleotides are TGTGCCTTTGACAGGATGAGTGCTGAAGCTTTCTTT. Translated, it gives CAFDRMSAEAFF. The rearrangement joins TRBV30 to TRBJ1-1; D might be TRBD1 (6 bases). The V gene's germline CDR1 is GTSNPN and CDR2 SVGIG (reference sequence). The ends were cut back, 7 bases at V and 6 bases at J, with 15 bases in the middle. There are 12 residues in the CDR3.

In its sample, this clonotype was seen a few times. This CDR3 reads CASEDRIETNTGELFF. The CDR3, as DNA: TGTGCCAGCGAGGACAGGATTGAAACGAACACCGGGGAGCTGTTTTTT. V is TRBV2 and J is TRBJ2-2, with 7 bases that match TRBD1. This CDR3 is 16 amino acids long. CDR1 SNHLY and CDR2 FYNNEI come from the germline V gene. V dropped 8 bases and J dropped 0; count of bases not matched to a gene: 9.

This clonotype was detected ten times or more. The chain employs TRBV4-3 and TRBJ2-3; the D call may be TRBD1 or TRBD2 (5 bases each). With 0 bases removed from V and 4 bases from J, the gap between germline ends came to 14 bases. This CDR3 has 16 residues. Germline loops: CDR1 LGHNA, CDR2 YSLEER. The CDR3 reads CASSQDDRGASDTQYF. CDR3 bases: TGCGCCAGCAGCCAAGATGATAGAGGGGCCTCAGATACGCAGTATTTT.

This sequence joins TRBV7-9 and TRBJ2-3, with 9 positions matching TRBD1. CDR1 is SEHNR, CDR2 FQNEAQ, per germline (reference sequence). V shed 7 bases and J 3 bases; nucleotides not matched to a gene: 11. This CDR3 has 16 residues. The CDR3 DNA follows: TGTGCCAGCAACCCACCCCGGGACAGGGTTACAGATACGCAGTATTTT. Translation gives CASNPPRDRVTDTQYF.

This clonotype came up many times. The chain uses TRBV14 and TRBJ1-1, with 7 bases that match TRBD1. Per germline, CDR1 SGHDN and CDR2 FVKESK. V shed 0 bases, J shed 8 bases, and the junction held 3 bases outside the gene matches. This CDR3 comprises 13 residues. CDR3 amino acids: CASSQEGDREAFF. CDR3 sequence (DNA): TGTGCCAGCAGCCAAGAAGGGGACAGAGAAGCTTTCTTT.

This clonotype was picked up many times. The gene calls are TRBV10-2 and TRBJ2-6; 10 nucleotides align to TRBD1. The CDR3 consists of 17 residues. Germline trimming cut 6 bases from V and 3 bases from J; bases unmatched to any gene: 8. The V gene's germline CDR1 is WSHSY and CDR2 SAAADI. The CDR3 coding sequence is TGCGCCAGCAGACCCGGGACAGGGGTTTTTGGGGCCAACGTCCTGACTTTC. This translates into CASRPGTGVFGANVLTF.

This clonotype was counted at least ten times. CDR3 DNA sequence: TGTGCCAGCAGTTTATGGTCTACTGAAGCTTTCTTT. Protein: CASSLWSTEAFF. The V call is TRBV12-3 or TRBV12-4, the J call TRBJ1-1; no clear D. This CDR3 spans 12 amino acids. With 2 bases removed from V and 5 bases from J, the gap between germline ends came to 6 bases.

Comments on this clonotype: A read error may be the cause here, since a much bigger clone is one base away. The chain has TRBV9 and TRBJ2-5, with TRBD2 as a possible D gene (6 bases). From germline, CDR1 is SGDLS and CDR2 YYNGEE. The CDR3 loop spans 15 amino acids. CDR3 coding DNA: TGTGCCAGCGGCGTAGTAGGAGGGTTCCAAGAGACCCAGTACTTC. It codes for CASGVVGGFQETQYF. Supplemented by reference TRBV9 and TRBJ2-5, the full variable domain reads DSGVTQTPKHLITATGQRVTLRCSPRSGDLSVYWYQQSLDQGLQFLIQYYNGEERAKGNILERFSAQQFPDLHSELNLSSLELGDSALYFCASGVVGGFQETQYFGPGTRLLVL.

This clonotype was detected many times. This chain connects TRBV30 to TRBJ2-5, with no clear D. V was cut by 3 bases and J by 5 bases, with 13 bases left in between. The CDR3 is made up of 13 amino acids. Per germline, CDR1 GTSNPN and CDR2 SVGIG (reference sequence). The CDR3 DNA reads as TGTGCCTGGAGCGCCGATATTGGGGAGACCCAGTACTTC. Its protein is CAWSADIGETQYF.

This clonotype was counted at least ten times. In DNA, the CDR3 is TGCGCCAGCAGTGCCCGACAGCATTACGAGCAGTACTTC. Amino acid sequence: CASSARQHYEQYF. The chain employs TRBV10-1 and TRBJ2-7; TRBD1 might be the D (5 bases). The CDR3 consists of 13 residues. V was cut by 4 bases and J by 4 bases, with 11 bases left in between. Germline values: CDR1 WNHNN, CDR2 SYGVQD (reference sequence).

Details on this clonotype: At one of its ends the junction is not consistent with the germline gene, which may arise from a read error. The chain couples TRBV29-1 to TRBJ1-2, with 7 positions matching TRBD1. The length of the CDR3 is 14 residues. The V gene's germline CDR1 is SQVTM and CDR2 ANQGSEA. Here the CDR3 reads CGVEGSDRPYGYTF. For the CDR3, the DNA is TGCGGCGTTGAAGGATCGGACAGGCCTTATGGCTACACCTTC.

As regards this clonotype: Possible read error: a much larger clone is one base away. The V gene is TRBV9, the J gene TRBJ2-2; TRBD2 aligns across 9 bases. There are 20 residues in the CDR3. J was trimmed by 2 bases and V by 7 bases; bases with no gene match: 21. Looked up from germline, CDR1 is SGDLS and CDR2 is YYNGEE. DNA for the CDR3: TGTGCCAGCGGGACTAGCAGGCACCAATACCCACCCAAAAACACCGGGGAGCTGTTTTTT. Translated, it gives CASGTSRHQYPPKNTGELFF.

V is TRBV11-2 and J is TRBJ1-1, with D unresolved. The germline V and J ends were trimmed by 5 bases and 4 bases, with 14 bases remaining between them. CDR3 size: 14 residues. The germline gives CDR1 SGHAT, CDR2 FQNNGV. CDR3 nucleotide sequence: TGTGCCAGCAGCCTTCAAGACGGTAGCACTGAAGCTTTCTTT. Translated: CASSLQDGSTEAFF.

Only a few counts were recorded for this clonotype. The V gene is TRBV29-1, the J gene TRBJ1-5; 9 positions match TRBD1. The germline V gene has CDR1 SQVTM and CDR2 ANQGSEA. J was trimmed by 6 bases and V by 4 bases; bases with no gene match: 4. The CDR3 sequence is 13 residues long. CDR3 nucleotides: TGCAGCGTTGCTACAGGGGGCGGTCAGCCCCAGCATTTT. Amino acids: CSVATGGGQPQHF.

There are many counts of this clonotype. V and J are TRBV11-2 and TRBJ1-1, with D unresolved. V was shortened by 0 bases and J by 3 bases, with 20 bases between the two germline ends. CDR1 and CDR2 (germline): SGHAT, FQNNGV. The CDR3 length is 18 residues. The CDR3 DNA sequence: TGTGCCAGCAGCTTAGATCTTATTGGGGTGGGAGTGGACACTGAAGCTTTCTTT. Encoded protein: CASSLDLIGVGVDTEAFF.

This clonotype showed up many times. The chain is built from TRBV9 and TRBJ2-7, with 10 bases lining up with TRBD2. The CDR3 covers 15 residues. V shed 3 bases, J shed 0 bases, and the junction held 3 bases outside the gene matches. The germline gives CDR1 SGDLS, CDR2 YYNGEE. In DNA, the CDR3 is TGTGCCAGCAGCGCTAGCGGGGGAAGCTCCTACGAGCAGTACTTC. The encoded protein is CASSASGGSSYEQYF.

This clonotype was seen at least ten times. J is TRBJ2-2 and V is TRBV6-2 or TRBV6-3; no reliable D call. V was trimmed by 2 bases and J by 4 bases, leaving 5 bases between them. Germline CDR1 reads MNHEY; CDR2 reads SVGEGT. This CDR3 is built from 13 residues. The CDR3 loop is CASSYHSTGELFF. DNA of the CDR3: TGTGCCAGCAGTTACCACAGCACCGGGGAGCTGTTTTTT.

Points on this clonotype: Just one base apart from a much larger clone, this may be a read error. The rearrangement uses TRBV4-3 and TRBJ1-4, with D unclear. Germline V CDR1 and CDR2: LGHNA, YSLEER. Trimming left V 1 base short and J 3 bases short, with 12 bases between. This CDR3 comprises 16 residues. CDR3 bases: TGCGCCAGCAGCCAAGTTGACGAGGGCCCTAATGAAAAACTGTTTTTT. Translating it yields CASSQVDEGPNEKLFF.

The chain joins TRBV29-1 to TRBJ2-1; weak D call: TRBD1 (9 bases). This CDR3 is 14 amino acids long. Between the trimmed V and J ends, which lost 3 bases and 8 bases, there was a span of 17 bases. Germline V gene sequence: CDR1 SQVTM, CDR2 ANQGSEA. CDR3 loop: CSVEGTGTRYEQFF. The CDR3 nucleotides are TGCAGCGTTGAGGGGACAGGGACTAGATATGAGCAGTTCTTC.